The table lists the clone carrying this T cell receptor beta chain with a few counts. Its antigen is not known. The data were taken from a study of regulatory T cells in long-lasting Graves disease. Findings and caveats of the study: Persistent disease showed a preference for TRBV28, TRBJ1-2 and TRBJ2-5. The TCR repertoire of persistent Graves' patients was less diverse than that of newly diagnosed ones.

This CDR3 has 14 residues. The V end lost 1 base, the J end lost 5 bases, and 9 bases lay between the germline ends. Germline lookup yields CDR1 LGHDT and CDR2 YNNKEL (reference sequence). Time point: persistent/refractory GD, antithyroid drugs over 5 years with positive TRAb. The TCR library used RNA extracted from PBMCs. Both iRepertoire HTBI primers and Arm-PCR of CDR3 regions were used to build the TCR beta libraries. TCRdb re-derived calls from the multiplex PCR reads in MiXCR, one entry per CDR3 protein. The sample carries 600,000 to 850,000 distinct CDR3 sequences, 30% recorded once. The TCR was taken from a female donor with Graves disease. The source was peripheral blood mononuclear cells (PBMCs), collected when the disease was refractory, from a patient treated with antithyroid drugs. This chain connects TRBV3-1 to TRBJ1-5; D not certain. In DNA form, the CDR3 reads TGTGCCAGCAGCCAAGCGTCCGGGTATCAGCCCCAGCATTTT. Translating gives CASSQASGYQPQHF.